The 19 T cell receptor beta chains given below trace back to one sample, sequenced in a study of T cells expressing NK-cell markers. TCRdb derives one entry per CDR3 protein from the 5' RACE reads, leaving out DNA. The listing records over 100,000 distinct CDR3 sequences. The source material was blood T cells: a sorted CD56 or NKG2C T cell subset, CD4+ or CD8+ T cells, or bulk PBMC T cells (not recorded which). The origin of the receptors is a woman aged 18-70 years in good health.

The chain uses TRBV29-1 and TRBJ1-2. Germline V gene data show CDR1 as SQVTM and CDR2 as ANQGSEA. The CDR3 is 14 residues long. CDR3: CSVEPRHGSYGYTF.

This rearrangement joins TRBV13 to TRBJ2-7; without DNA, the TCRdb call of TRBD1 cannot be checked. Germline assignment: CDR1 PRHDT and CDR2 FYEKMQ (reference sequence). The length of the CDR3 is 13 residues. The chain's CDR3 is CASSGDRADEQYF.

The chain joins TRBV7-9 to TRBJ2-7; TCRdb reports TRBD1, a call that lacks DNA to check it against. CDR1 and CDR2 (germline): SEHNR, FQNEAQ (reference sequence). The CDR3 covers 14 residues. The CDR3 loop reads CASSSGTDSYEQYF.

The rearrangement links TRBV30 to TRBJ2-1. This CDR3 is built from 13 residues. The germline V gene has CDR1 GTSNPN and CDR2 SVGIG (reference sequence). The CDR3 sequence: CAWSVQANNEQFF.

The rearrangement uses TRBV19 and TRBJ2-1; TCRdb returns TRBD1, unconfirmable since there is no DNA. The CDR3 has 15 residues. The V gene's germline CDR1 is LNHDA and CDR2 SQIVND (reference sequence). The CDR3 loop is CASSIGDRGLNEQFF.

The chain joins TRBV19 to TRBJ1-5; there is no DNA to check the TCRdb D call of TRBD1. Germline CDR1 and CDR2: LNHDA and SQIVND (reference sequence). CDR3 length equals 14 residues. The CDR3 is CASSIGTDNQPQHF.

This chain connects TRBV5-6 to TRBJ1-4. The CDR3 runs to 15 residues. Germline assignment: CDR1 SGHDT and CDR2 YYEEEE. The CDR3 sequence: CASSLGAVAGEKLFF.

The chain combines TRBV12-3 or TRBV12-4 with TRBJ1-6; the TRBD1 assignment by TCRdb is unverifiable without DNA. This CDR3 spans 14 amino acids. The CDR3 reads CASSFKGVMEPLHF.

J is TRBJ2-5 and V is TRBV7-9. CDR1 and CDR2 from the germline V gene are SEHNR and FQNEAQ (reference sequence). CDR3 length equals 13 residues. The CDR3 is CASRPPAEETQYF.

The CDR3 region is CASSFLASGTSYNEQFF. The chain uses TRBV12-3 or TRBV12-4 and TRBJ2-1; TCRdb picks TRBD2, but there is no DNA to check that call. The CDR3 loop spans 17 amino acids.

This chain connects TRBV4-2 to TRBJ2-6. From germline, CDR1 is LGHNA and CDR2 YNFKEQ. The CDR3 totals 16 residues. This CDR3 is CASSQVESSGANVLTF.

The gene calls are TRBV5-1 and TRBJ2-2; without DNA, the TCRdb call of TRBD2 cannot be checked. The CDR3 is made up of 15 amino acids. Germline CDR1 SGHRS, CDR2 YFSETQ. The CDR3 loop is CASSLLGEWTGELFF. Using reference TRBV5-1 and TRBJ2-2 for the parts outside the CDR3, the full variable domain is KAGVTQTPRYLIKTRGQQVTLSCSPISGHRSVSWYQQTPGQGLQFLFEYFSETQRNKGNFPGRFSGRQFSNSRSEMNVSTLELGDSALYLCASSLLGEWTGELFFGEGSRLTVL.

This chain links TRBV7-6 with TRBJ2-3; TCRdb selects TRBD1, and the lack of DNA leaves this call unchecked. The CDR3 is 13 residues long. Per germline, CDR1 SGHVS and CDR2 FNYEAQ. CDR3 amino acids: CASSPSGAGTQYF.

V is TRBV14 and J is TRBJ2-5; TCRdb calls TRBD1, which cannot be checked without DNA. In germline, CDR1 is SGHDN, CDR2 FVKESK. CDR3 length: 14 residues. Here the CDR3 reads CASSQGDRTETQYF.

This sequence joins TRBV19 and TRBJ2-1; without DNA, the TCRdb call of TRBD2 cannot be checked. The CDR3 spans 15 residues. Per germline, CDR1 LNHDA and CDR2 SQIVND (reference sequence). Here the CDR3 reads CASSIAGGSANEQFF.

The chain links TRBV7-2 to TRBJ2-7; without DNA, the TCRdb call of TRBD2 cannot be checked. The CDR3 length is 14 residues. The germline V gene has CDR1 SGHTA and CDR2 FQGNSA. The CDR3 loop reads CASSTGGGLVEQYF.

The J gene is TRBJ2-1, the V gene TRBV11-2; TCRdb reports TRBD2, a call that lacks DNA to check it against. CDR1 SGHAT and CDR2 FQNNGV come from the germline V gene. CDR3 length: 20 residues. CDR3 residues: CASSIPLGTSGYTANNEQFF.

This chain connects TRBV7-3 to TRBJ2-1. The CDR3 loop spans 14 amino acids. CDR1 and CDR2 from the germline V gene are SGHTA and FQGTGA. CDR3 in amino acids: CASSPFSTNNEQFF.

The chain couples TRBV20-1 to TRBJ1-5; TCRdb's D gene call, TRBD1, goes unchecked for lack of DNA. The CDR3 is 15 amino acids. CDR1 is DFQATT, CDR2 SNEGSKA, per germline (reference sequence). CDR3 protein: CSATDTPDSNQPQHF.